This T cell receptor (beta chain) was found in a study of T cell responses to AZD1222 COVID-19 vaccine. Study results and caveats: Baseline serology detected seropositivity in only 5 to 7 AZD1222 recipients. A rise in Spike-specific TCR breadth and depth followed two AZD1222 doses.

As for this clone: Its cognate antigen is unknown.

The CDR3 is 17 amino acids. CDR1 is MGHRA, CDR2 YSYEKL, per germline. The V and J ends lost 1 base and 0 bases respectively, with 16 bases between them. Only in-frame clones appear in the TCRdb table, and some are missing; sequencing was by immunoSEQ multiplex PCR. Among some 95,000 clones, roughly 85% were seen once, and the ten largest hold roughly 6.3%. Sequenced here: peripheral blood, sampled on day 0 of AZD1222 vaccination. The clonotype was recovered from an adult in good health. The genes are TRBV4-1 and TRBJ2-7; D is ambiguous. CDR3 region: CASSQVETNLGSYEQYF. Here the CDR3 DNA reads TGCGCCAGCAGCCAAGTGGAGACAAACCTAGGCTCCTACGAGCAGTACTTC.